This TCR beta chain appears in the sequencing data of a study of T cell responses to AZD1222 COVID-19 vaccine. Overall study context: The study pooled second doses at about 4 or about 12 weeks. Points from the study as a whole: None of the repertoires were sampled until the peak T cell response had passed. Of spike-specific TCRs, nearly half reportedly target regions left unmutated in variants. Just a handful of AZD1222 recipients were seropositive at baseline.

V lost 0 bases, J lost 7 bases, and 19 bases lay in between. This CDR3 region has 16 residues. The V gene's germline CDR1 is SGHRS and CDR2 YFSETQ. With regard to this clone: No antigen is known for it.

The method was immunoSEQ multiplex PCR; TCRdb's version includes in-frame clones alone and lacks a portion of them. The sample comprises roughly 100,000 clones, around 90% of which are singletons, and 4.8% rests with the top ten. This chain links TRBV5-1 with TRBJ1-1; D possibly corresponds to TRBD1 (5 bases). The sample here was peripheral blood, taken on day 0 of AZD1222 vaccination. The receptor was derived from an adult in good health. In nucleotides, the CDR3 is TGCGCCAGCAGCTTGGGGTCTCTGGCGGGGGTTGGTGAAGCTTTCTTT. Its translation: CASSLGSLAGVGEAFF.